This T cell receptor (beta chain) was found in a study of beta chain features in type 1 diabetes. Study-level findings and limits: All four CD4+ subsets of Type 1 diabetes patients contained TCRB CDR3s that were moderately but significantly shorter. Type 1 diabetes patients had VDJ junctions that carried fewer insertions and more deletions.

Expressed TCRB transcripts were sequenced because the isolated RNA had all been reverse transcribed beforehand. It was found that naive, central memory and regulatory T cell samples averaged around 3.7 million reads. Here immunoSEQ multiplex PCR was the method, and the copy in TCRdb shows in-frame clones only, minus some. The table shows 600,000 to 700,000 clones, with about an eighth occurring only once. The CDR3 is 14 residues long. The V end lost 8 bases, the J end lost 0 bases, and 14 bases lay between the germline ends. Germline CDR1 reads MGHRA; CDR2 reads YSYEKL. Only a few counts were recorded for this clone. Its antigen is undetermined.

The TCR comes from a man aged 18 to 30 with type 1 diabetes. The J gene is TRBJ2-7, the V gene TRBV4-1; D perhaps matches TRBD1 (7 bases). Sequencing input: naive CD4+ T cells from blood. Written as DNA, the CDR3 is TGCGCCAGCCAGGGGGGCGCGAGCTCCTACGAGCAGTACTTC. This gives the protein CASQGGASSYEQYF.